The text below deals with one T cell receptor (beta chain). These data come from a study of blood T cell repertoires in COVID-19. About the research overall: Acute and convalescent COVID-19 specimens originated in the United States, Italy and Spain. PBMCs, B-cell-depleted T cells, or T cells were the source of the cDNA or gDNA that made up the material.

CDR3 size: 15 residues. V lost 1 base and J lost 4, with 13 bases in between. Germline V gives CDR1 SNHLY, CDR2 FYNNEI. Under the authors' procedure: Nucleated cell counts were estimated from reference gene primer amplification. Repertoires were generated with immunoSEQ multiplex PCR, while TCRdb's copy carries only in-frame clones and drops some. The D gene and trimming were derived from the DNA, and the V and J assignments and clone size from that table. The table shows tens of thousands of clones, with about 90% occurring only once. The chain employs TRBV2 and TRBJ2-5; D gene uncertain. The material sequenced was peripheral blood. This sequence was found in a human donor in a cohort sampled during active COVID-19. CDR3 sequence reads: CASSEGLPARETQYF. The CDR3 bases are TGTGCCAGCAGTGAAGGCCTACCCGCCCGAGAGACCCAGTACTTC.